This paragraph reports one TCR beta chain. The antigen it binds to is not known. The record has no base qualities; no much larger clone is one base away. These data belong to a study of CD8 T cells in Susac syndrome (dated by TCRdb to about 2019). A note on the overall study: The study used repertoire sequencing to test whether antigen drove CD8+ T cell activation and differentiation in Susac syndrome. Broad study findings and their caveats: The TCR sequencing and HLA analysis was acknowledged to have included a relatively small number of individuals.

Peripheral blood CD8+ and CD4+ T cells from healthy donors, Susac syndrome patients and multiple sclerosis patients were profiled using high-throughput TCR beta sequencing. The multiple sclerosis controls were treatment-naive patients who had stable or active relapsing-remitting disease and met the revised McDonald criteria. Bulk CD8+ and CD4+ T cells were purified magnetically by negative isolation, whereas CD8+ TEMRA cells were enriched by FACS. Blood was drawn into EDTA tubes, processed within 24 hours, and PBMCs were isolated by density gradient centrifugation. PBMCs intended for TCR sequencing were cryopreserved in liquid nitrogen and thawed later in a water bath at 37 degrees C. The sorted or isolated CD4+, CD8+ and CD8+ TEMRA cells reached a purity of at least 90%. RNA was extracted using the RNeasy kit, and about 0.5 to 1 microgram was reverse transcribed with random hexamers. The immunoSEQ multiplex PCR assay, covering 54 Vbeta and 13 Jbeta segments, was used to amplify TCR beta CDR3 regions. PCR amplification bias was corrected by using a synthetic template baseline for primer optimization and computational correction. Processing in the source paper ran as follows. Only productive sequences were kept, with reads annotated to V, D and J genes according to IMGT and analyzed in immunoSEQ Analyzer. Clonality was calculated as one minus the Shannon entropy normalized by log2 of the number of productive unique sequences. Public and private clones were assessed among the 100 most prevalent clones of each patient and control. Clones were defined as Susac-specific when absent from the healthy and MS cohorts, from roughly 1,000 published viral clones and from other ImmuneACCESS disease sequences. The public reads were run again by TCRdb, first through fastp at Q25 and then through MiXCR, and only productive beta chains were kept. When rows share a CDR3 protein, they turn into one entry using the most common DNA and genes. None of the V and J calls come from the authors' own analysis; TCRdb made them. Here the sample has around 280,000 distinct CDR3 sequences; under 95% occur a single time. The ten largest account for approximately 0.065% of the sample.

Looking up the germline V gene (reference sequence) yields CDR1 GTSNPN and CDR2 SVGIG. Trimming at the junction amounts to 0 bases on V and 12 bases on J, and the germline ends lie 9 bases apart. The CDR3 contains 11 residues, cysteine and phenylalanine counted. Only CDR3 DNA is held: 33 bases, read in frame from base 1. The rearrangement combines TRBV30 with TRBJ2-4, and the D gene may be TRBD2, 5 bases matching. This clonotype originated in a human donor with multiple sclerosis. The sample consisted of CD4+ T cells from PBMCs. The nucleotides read TGTGCCTGGAGTGTCGAGGGCCCTCAGTACTTC. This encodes CAWSVEGPQYF.